This is a list of T cell receptor beta chains from one sample in a study of CD8 T cells in ankylosing spondylitis. MiXCR, run by TCRdb on the 5' RACE reads, gives a single entry per CDR3 protein. The data show fewer than 550,000 distinct CDR3 sequences, approximately 5.3% seen once. The source material was blood, either unsorted or a sorted T cell fraction (not recorded which). These receptors were obtained from a male donor with ankylosing spondylitis. The CDR3 runs from the conserved cysteine through the conserved F or W. D genes are given only for firm matches. Size values are once, few and many counts, or a class for expanded clones, and some rows have none.

clone size: many
J gene: TRBJ1-3
D gene: TRBD1
V gene: TRBV7-2
CDR3 DNA: TGTGCCAGCAGCCCAGGACAGGGTGGAAACACCATATATTTT
CDR3 protein: CASSPGQGGNTIYF

clone size: many
J gene: TRBJ1-1
D gene: TRBD1
V gene: TRBV20-1
CDR3 DNA: TGCAGTGCTAGAGATACAGGGGTACCCATGAACACTGAAGCTTTCTTT
CDR3 protein: CSARDTGVPMNTEAFF

clone size: many
J gene: TRBJ2-7
D gene: NA
V gene: TRBV6-6
CDR3 DNA: TGTGCCAGCATGATCAGGAGCTCCTACGAGCAGTACTTC
CDR3 protein: CASMIRSSYEQYF

clone size: many
J gene: TRBJ1-1
D gene: NA
V gene: TRBV5-4
CDR3 DNA: TGTGCCAGCAGCGTGGGGGGGGCTGAGAACACTGAAGCTTTCTTT
CDR3 protein: CASSVGGAENTEAFF

clone size: few
J gene: TRBJ2-1
D gene: TRBD2
V gene: TRBV4-3
CDR3 DNA: TGCGCCAGCAGCCAGAGGGCAGGCGGGAGGATGTACAATGAGCAGTTCTTC
CDR3 protein: CASSQRAGGRMYNEQFF

clone size: many
J gene: TRBJ1-2
D gene: TRBD1
V gene: TRBV20-1
CDR3 DNA: TGCAGTGCTCGGACAGGGAGAGGCAACTATGGCTACACCTTC
CDR3 protein: CSARTGRGNYGYTF

clone size: many
J gene: TRBJ1-2
D gene: NA
V gene: TRBV5-1
CDR3 DNA: TGCGCCAGCAGCTCGACACCGGGACCGTCCTATGGCTACACCTTC
CDR3 protein: CASSSTPGPSYGYTF

clone size: many
J gene: TRBJ1-1
D gene: NA
V gene: TRBV4-2
CDR3 DNA: TGTGCCAGCAGCCAAGAAACACAGAGGAACACTGAAGCTTTCTTT
CDR3 protein: CASSQETQRNTEAFF

clone size: many
J gene: TRBJ1-5
D gene: NA
V gene: TRBV20-1
CDR3 DNA: TGCAGTGCCACCTCCGTGGGCAATCAGCCCCAGCATTTT
CDR3 protein: CSATSVGNQPQHF

clone size: many
J gene: TRBJ1-6
D gene: NA
V gene: TRBV10-3
CDR3 DNA: TGTGCCATCAGTGAGTGGCGGACAGTGAATAATTCACCCCTCCACTTT
CDR3 protein: CAISEWRTVNNSPLHF

clone size: many
J gene: TRBJ1-1
D gene: NA
V gene: TRBV6-2/TRBV6-3
CDR3 DNA: TGTGCCAGCAGTTATACGGAACTGGGGAGAGCGAACACTGAAGCTTTCTTT
CDR3 protein: CASSYTELGRANTEAFF

clone size: many
J gene: TRBJ2-5
D gene: NA
V gene: TRBV10-3
CDR3 DNA: TGTGCCATCAGCGATGCTCGGGGCAGCTCCCAAGAGACCCAGTACTTC
CDR3 protein: CAISDARGSSQETQYF

clone size: NA
J gene: TRBJ1-2
D gene: NA
V gene: TRBV28
CDR3 DNA: TGTGCCAGCAGTTTCCGGGGTATTGGTGGCTACACCTTC
CDR3 protein: CASSFRGIGGYTF

clone size: many
J gene: TRBJ2-1
D gene: NA
V gene: TRBV29-1
CDR3 DNA: TGCAGCGTTGAAGATCGGTGGGGGACTCAGTTCTTC
CDR3 protein: CSVEDRWGTQFF

clone size: NA
J gene: TRBJ1-2
D gene: NA
V gene: TRBV20-1
CDR3 DNA: TGCAGTGGTGGCCAGGTTCCTGGCTACACCTTC
CDR3 protein: CSGGQVPGYTF

clone size: many
J gene: TRBJ2-7
D gene: TRBD1
V gene: TRBV7-3
CDR3 DNA: TGTGCCAGCAGCTCGACAGGGGGCGGCGAGCAGTACTTC
CDR3 protein: CASSSTGGGEQYF

clone size: many
J gene: TRBJ2-5
D gene: NA
V gene: TRBV9
CDR3 DNA: TGTGCCAGCAGCCTCGCCACCGCTTACCAAGAGACCCAGTACTTC
CDR3 protein: CASSLATAYQETQYF

clone size: NA
J gene: TRBJ1-4
D gene: NA
V gene: TRBV5-5
CDR3 DNA: TGTGCCAGCAGCGGAAGGGGAGGGCCTAATGAAAAACTGCTTTTT
CDR3 protein: CASSGRGGPNEKLLF

clone size: many
J gene: TRBJ2-5
D gene: NA
V gene: TRBV12-3/TRBV12-4
CDR3 DNA: TGTGCCAGCAGTCAAAGGGGGGCGAGAGAGACCCAGTACTTC
CDR3 protein: CASSQRGARETQYF

clone size: many
J gene: TRBJ1-2
D gene: NA
V gene: TRBV20-1
CDR3 DNA: TGCAGTGCTAGGAGAACAGGGCGACTCACGGTTGGTTATGGCTACACCTTC
CDR3 protein: CSARRTGRLTVGYGYTF

clone size: many
J gene: TRBJ2-7
D gene: TRBD2
V gene: TRBV28
CDR3 DNA: TGTGCCAGTAAAACTTCCGGGACTACCTTCTACGAGCAGTACTTC
CDR3 protein: CASKTSGTTFYEQYF

clone size: few
J gene: TRBJ1-1
D gene: TRBD1
V gene: TRBV11-3
CDR3 DNA: TGTGCCAGCAGCACAGGGGCGGGGGACACTGAAGCTTTCTTT
CDR3 protein: CASSTGAGDTEAFF